Presented here are 21 T cell receptor beta chains from one specimen sequenced in a study of T cells in women clearing cervical HPV infection. The assay was immunoSEQ multiplex PCR, and TCRdb's table has in-frame clones only and misses some. This listing includes over 9,000 clones. Sequencing input: blood buffy coat. These receptors originate from a woman between 18 and 70 years old with a cervical HPV16 infection that either progressed to CIN3+ or cleared (not recorded which).

With respect to this clone: The read ends 3 residues before the CDR3 terminus; that terminus is restored from the germline J gene. The chain links TRBV6-2 or TRBV6-3 to TRBJ2-2, with a possible D match to TRBD1 (9 bases). Germline V gene data show CDR1 as MNHEY and CDR2 as SVGEGT. The CDR3 has 14 residues. Between the trimmed V and J ends, which lost 11 bases and 5 bases, there was a span of 18 bases. The DNA read from the CDR3 is TGTGCCTCGGGAGGGACAGGGCTAACCGGGGAG. As protein: CASGGTGLTGE. The full CDR3 is CASGGTGLTGELFF.

A word on this clone: Read sequence stops 3 residues before the CDR3 end, and the germline J gene provides the missing end. The chain uses TRBV19 and TRBJ2-2; possible D gene TRBD2, 6 bases. Trimming cost V 3 bases and J 4 bases, with 15 bases left between them. Germline V gives CDR1 LNHDA, CDR2 SQIVND (reference sequence). This CDR3 region has 16 residues. CDR3 protein: CASSITGGWGTGELFF. CDR3 DNA, as far as it was read: TGTGCCAGTAGTATTACCGGGGGATGGGGCACCGGGGAG.

To note about this clone: The read ends 3 residues shy of where the CDR3 ends; the end is completed using the germline J gene. The chain recombines TRBV19 with TRBJ2-2; a weak D match, TRBD2 (6 bases). This CDR3 has 15 amino acids. The germline CDR1 and CDR2 sequences are LNHDA and SQIVND (reference sequence). The V gene lost 7 bases and the J gene lost 4 bases, with 16 bases spanning the gap. CDR3: CASKRGGDGTGELFF. Incomplete CDR3 DNA: TGTGCCAGTAAAAGGGGCGGGGACGGCACCGGGGAG.

Of note for this clone: The read ends 3 residues early relative to the CDR3; the germline J gene fills the gap. The genes are TRBV20-1 and TRBJ2-5; TRBD2 matches at 11 bases. The V gene end was trimmed by 4 bases and the J gene end by 4 bases; junction bases not matched to a gene: 8. The CDR3 has 15 residues. Germline V gene sequence: CDR1 DFQATT, CDR2 SNEGSKA (reference sequence). Incomplete CDR3 DNA: TGCAGTGCTATCAATAGCGGGGGGGCCGGAGAGACC. Its protein product is CSAINSGGAGET. The full CDR3 is CSAINSGGAGETQYF.

This clone is deemed medium-sized by its frequency. The read ends 3 residues early relative to the CDR3; the germline J gene fills the gap. The rearrangement uses TRBV2 and TRBJ2-7, with 9 bases lining up with TRBD1. Germline CDR1 reads SNHLY; CDR2 reads FYNNEI. This CDR3 is built from 14 residues. V lost 7 bases to trimming and J lost 0 bases; unmatched junction nucleotides: 4. The CDR3 here is CASKRDRVSYEQYF. CDR3 DNA, as far as it was read: TGTGCCAGCAAACGGGACAGGGTCTCCTACGAG.

As for this clone: The read falls 3 residues short of the CDR3 end, and the missing part is taken from the germline J gene. The V call is TRBV5-1, the J call TRBJ1-4; D is ambiguous. CDR1 and CDR2 from the germline V gene are SGHRS and YFSETQ. This CDR3 contains 10 residues. CDR3 DNA (partial): TGCGCCAGCAGCTTTGGCAGA. Amino acids: CASSFGR. In full, the CDR3 reads CASSFGRLFF.

In the case of this clone: The CDR3 is cut off 3 residues early in the read; its end comes from the germline J gene. The V call is TRBV27, the J call TRBJ2-3; 13 bases fit TRBD2. The J segment lost 5 bases and the V segment lost 6 bases, leaving 5 bases of the junction unmatched. CDR1 MNHEY and CDR2 SMNVEV come from the germline V gene (reference sequence). CDR3 length equals 15 residues. The sequenced CDR3 bases are TGTGCCAGCAGAGGACTAGCGGGGGCTGTAGATACG. Translated: CASRGLAGAVDT. The whole CDR3 reads CASRGLAGAVDTQYF.

Comment on this clone: The CDR3 end lies 3 residues beyond the end of the read and is filled in from the germline J gene. The chain carries TRBV5-6 and TRBJ2-3; TRBD2 aligns across 8 bases. The CDR3 consists of 15 residues. Germline V lookup: CDR1 SGHDT, CDR2 YYEEEE. CDR3: CASSLVRGVRETQYF. Partial CDR3 DNA: TGTGCCAGCAGCTTGGTGCGGGGGGTACGAGAGACG.

As concerns this clone: The read terminates 3 residues ahead of where the CDR3 ends, so the germline J gene completes it. The chain links TRBV6-1 to TRBJ2-1, with unresolved D. The CDR3 has 14 amino acids. Germline-derived CDR1 and CDR2 are MNHNS and SASEGT. The V end lost 4 bases, the J end lost 6 bases, and 13 bases lay between the germline ends. This chain's CDR3 is CASSVSTSGNEQFF. CDR3 DNA (partial): TGTGCCAGCAGTGTCTCGACGTCAGGCAATGAG.

On this clone itself: The read ends 3 residues before the CDR3 terminus; that terminus is restored from the germline J gene. This chain connects TRBV20-1 to TRBJ2-2; maybe TRBD1 (5 bases). The CDR3 runs to 14 residues. The V gene's germline CDR1 is DFQATT and CDR2 SNEGSKA (reference sequence). V lost 0 bases and J 5 bases, leaving 10 bases between the germline ends. The CDR3 protein is CSARDIGVTGELFF. The covered CDR3 bases are TGCAGTGCTAGAGATATAGGGGTAACCGGGGAG.

Of note for this clone: Coverage ceases 3 residues before the CDR3 finishes, and the germline J gene fills in the end. The chain has TRBV5-4 and TRBJ1-2, with TRBD1 matching over 7 bases. Germline V gives CDR1 SGHNT, CDR2 YYREEE (reference sequence). The CDR3 loop spans 16 amino acids. CDR3 loop: CASSLATGRESLGYTF. The sequenced part of the CDR3 DNA is TGTGCCAGCAGCTTAGCGACAGGGAGGGAGTCGTTGGGC.

Comments on this clone: Read coverage stops 3 residues before the CDR3 terminus; the germline J gene supplies the remainder. The chain joins TRBV5-1 to TRBJ2-3; TRBD1 agrees at 8 bases. CDR1 is SGHRS, CDR2 YFSETQ, per germline. This CDR3 contains 16 residues. After removal of 2 bases from V and 1 base from J, the junction contained 6 bases not matched to a gene. The CDR3 loop reads CASSLPTGVGTDTQYF. The covered CDR3 bases are TGCGCCAGCAGCTTACCGACAGGGGTCGGCACAGATACG.

Details on this clone: From the germline J gene comes the end of the CDR3, since the read stops 3 residues before it. The V and J genes are TRBV5-5 and TRBJ1-1; D ambiguous. V was clipped by 6 bases and J by 1 base, with 16 bases between them. Per the germline V gene, CDR1 is SGHKS and CDR2 is YYEKEE (reference sequence). The CDR3 contains 15 residues. CDR3 sequence: CASTLGLATNTEAFF. The part of the CDR3 DNA that was read is TGTGCCAGCACTCTGGGTTTAGCAACGAACACTGAA.

With respect to this clone: Read data end 3 residues before the CDR3 end; the end is taken from the germline J gene. The V call is TRBV7-9, the J call TRBJ1-5, with D possibly being TRBD1 (6 bases). The CDR3 is 15 amino acids. Germline assignment: CDR1 SEHNR and CDR2 FQNEAQ (reference sequence). Trimming shortened V by 4 bases and J by 2 bases, and 12 bases separated the two germline ends. CDR3 DNA, as far as it was read: TGTGCCAGCAGCTCGACAGGTAGAGGCAATCAGCCC. Translating it yields CASSSTGRGNQP. The entire CDR3 is CASSSTGRGNQPQHF.

With regard to this clone: Read sequence stops 3 residues before the CDR3 end, and the germline J gene provides the missing end. The V call is TRBV20-1, the J call TRBJ2-1; 11 bases match TRBD2. Per the germline V gene, CDR1 is DFQATT and CDR2 is SNEGSKA (reference sequence). CDR3 length: 15 amino acids. J was trimmed by 4 bases and V by 4 bases; bases with no gene match: 6. CDR3 DNA, as far as it was read: TGCAGTGCTAACGTAGCGGGGGGGCCTTACAATGAG. Protein sequence: CSANVAGGPYNE. The complete CDR3 protein is CSANVAGGPYNEQFF.

Notes on this clone: The read finishes 3 residues shy of the CDR3 end, and the germline J gene is used to complete it. The V call is TRBV20-1, the J call TRBJ2-6, with 8 bases lining up with TRBD2. CDR1 and CDR2 from the germline V gene are DFQATT and SNEGSKA (reference sequence). The V gene end was trimmed by 5 bases and the J gene end by 1 base; junction bases not matched to a gene: 4. The CDR3 covers 15 residues. The DNA read from the CDR3 is TGCAGTGCTGCGGGGGGCGCGTCTGGGGCCAACGTC. Protein product: CSAAGGASGANV. The full CDR3 protein reads CSAAGGASGANVLTF.

For this clone: The sequence runs out 3 residues before the end of the CDR3; the remainder is reconstructed from the germline J gene. The chain employs TRBV20-1 and TRBJ2-7; 8 bases match TRBD1. Trimming removed 5 bases from V and 6 bases from J; junction bases left unmatched: 12. Germline CDR1 is DFQATT and CDR2 is SNEGSKA (reference sequence). CDR3 length: 14 amino acids. CDR3 in amino acids: CSASELGQVFEQYF. The CDR3 bases that were read are TGCAGTGCTTCCGAACTGGGACAGGTCTTCGAG.

A note on this clone: The read ends 3 residues shy of where the CDR3 ends; the end is completed using the germline J gene. This rearrangement joins TRBV19 to TRBJ2-4, with TRBD1 as a possible D gene (6 bases). This CDR3 comprises 15 residues. Germline loops: CDR1 LNHDA, CDR2 SQIVND (reference sequence). The sequenced part of the CDR3 DNA is TGTGCCAGTAGTATTTTCTGGGGGCCTAACTATGGT. Its protein product is CASSIFWGPNYG. The full CDR3 protein reads CASSIFWGPNYGQYF.

This clone is medium-sized by frequency. The read finishes 3 residues shy of the CDR3 end, and the germline J gene is used to complete it. The chain employs TRBV19 and TRBJ1-4; a possible D gene is TRBD1 (6 bases). The CDR3 spans 14 residues. Trimming cost V 5 bases and J 6 bases, with 13 bases left between them. The germline V gene has CDR1 LNHDA and CDR2 SQIVND (reference sequence). CDR3 bases read: TGTGCCAGTAGTTCTACAGGGAGGGATGAAAAA. It codes for CASSSTGRDEK. The whole CDR3 reads CASSSTGRDEKLFF. The whole variable domain, remainder taken from reference TRBV19 and TRBJ1-4, is DGGITQSPKYLFRKEGQNVTLSCEQNLNHDAMYWYRQDPGQGLRLIYYSQIVNDFQKGDIAEGYSVSREKKESFPLTVTSAQKNPTAFYLCASSSTGRDEKLFFGSGTQLSVL.

With regard to this clone: With the read ending 3 residues before the CDR3 end, the germline J gene is used to fill in that end. This rearrangement joins TRBV6-2 or TRBV6-3 to TRBJ1-1; D gene unclear. This CDR3 is 14 amino acids long. Trimming shortened V by 5 bases and J by 1 base, and 11 bases separated the two germline ends. Germline loops: CDR1 MNHEY, CDR2 SVGEGT. CDR3 sequence reads: CASSTPLPNTEAFF. The sequenced CDR3 bases are TGTGCCAGCAGTACCCCCCTACCGAACACTGAA.

Concerning this clone itself: From the germline J gene comes the end of the CDR3, since the read stops 3 residues before it. The chain uses TRBV25-1 and TRBJ1-1, with D maybe TRBD1 (5 bases). Germline CDR1 and CDR2: MGHDK and SYGVNS. Trimming took 8 bases from V and 6 from J, leaving 16 bases between them. This CDR3 spans 13 amino acids. Incomplete CDR3 DNA: TGTGCCAGCGAGGGGCCGGGTGGGCCTGAA. Its protein product is CASEGPGGPE. In full, the CDR3 is CASEGPGGPEAFF. Filled out from reference TRBV25-1 and TRBJ1-1, the complete variable domain reads EADIYQTPRYLVIGTGKKITLECSQTMGHDKMYWYQQDPGMELHLIHYSYGVNSTEKGDLSSESTVSRIRTEHFPLTLESARPSHTSQYLCASEGPGGPEAFFGQGTRLTVV.